The next 13 T cell receptor beta chains were all read from a single sample in a study of T cell repertoires in cytomegalovirus infection. MiXCR was run by TCRdb on the reads, yielding one entry per CDR3 protein. The table lists 110,000 to 150,000 distinct CDR3 sequences, 32% of them singletons. Antigens for these TCRs are unknown. Sequenced material: CD8+ T cells from cultured PBMCs, taken from culture after CMV antigen stimulation. The source of these receptors is a human donor in good health (CMV status not recorded). Some clones in this sample may be carry-over from other donors' samples.

In its sample, this clonotype was seen a few times. The V gene is TRBV7-2, the J gene TRBJ2-5; D gene uncertain. The CDR3 is 14 amino acids. V was cut by 1 base and J by 3 bases, with 9 bases left in between. Germline values: CDR1 SGHTA, CDR2 FQGNSA. The CDR3 loop reads CASSLVGSKETQYF. The CDR3 coding sequence is TGTGCCAGCAGCTTAGTAGGCAGTAAAGAGACCCAGTACTTC. The entire variable domain, with the rest obtained from reference TRBV7-2 and TRBJ2-5, is as follows: GAGVSQSPSNKVTEKGKDVELRCDPISGHTALYWYRQSLGQGLEFLIYFQGNSAPDKSGLPSDRFSAERTGGSVSTLTIQRTQQEDSAVYLCASSLVGSKETQYFGPGTRLLVL.

The chain uses TRBV6-6 and TRBJ1-1; possibly TRBD1 for D (6 bases). The CDR3 extends over 11 amino acids. CDR1 is MNHNY, CDR2 SVGAGI, per germline (reference sequence). Here the CDR3 DNA reads TGTGCAGGACAGATCAACACTGAAGCTTTCTTT. This sequence encodes CAGQINTEAFF.

The chain combines TRBV5-1 with TRBJ2-4; TRBD2 is a possible D gene (6 bases). V lost 6 bases and J lost 6, with 10 bases in between. Germline CDR1 SGHRS, CDR2 YFSETQ. The CDR3 is 12 residues long. The CDR3 DNA reads TGCGCCAGCACGGGGGATGCAAACATTCAGTACTTC. Translation gives CASTGDANIQYF.

This clonotype was seen repeatedly, ten times or more. J is TRBJ1-2 and V is TRBV29-1; 8 positions agree with TRBD1. J gave up 6 bases and V 6 bases, and 12 bases lay outside the gene matches. Germline V gene lookup returns CDR1 SQVTM and CDR2 ANQGSEA. The CDR3 contains 14 residues. Written as DNA, the CDR3 is TGCAGCGTCGATATACGGACAGGGCACCATGGCTACACCTTC. Translation gives CSVDIRTGHHGYTF.

The sample holds many counts of this clonotype. This rearrangement joins TRBV7-2 to TRBJ1-3; D remains unclear. Germline assignment: CDR1 SGHTA and CDR2 FQGNSA. With 4 bases removed from V and 0 bases from J, the gap between germline ends came to 10 bases. The length of the CDR3 is 15 residues. The CDR3 DNA sequence: TGTGCCAGCAGCTCGGACGGCAACTCTGGAAACACCATATATTTT. Its translation: CASSSDGNSGNTIYF.

The chain uses TRBV19 and TRBJ2-1; the D gene is possibly TRBD2 (6 bases). CDR1 is LNHDA, CDR2 SQIVND, per germline (reference sequence). V was trimmed by 7 bases and J by 4 bases, leaving 17 bases between them. This CDR3 contains 15 residues. This CDR3 reads CASKGIWEVYNEQFF. The CDR3 nucleotides are TGTGCCAGTAAAGGAATCTGGGAGGTGTACAATGAGCAGTTCTTC. The whole variable domain, remainder taken from reference TRBV19 and TRBJ2-1, is DGGITQSPKYLFRKEGQNVTLSCEQNLNHDAMYWYRQDPGQGLRLIYYSQIVNDFQKGDIAEGYSVSREKKESFPLTVTSAQKNPTAFYLCASKGIWEVYNEQFFGPGTRLTVL.

By its share, this clonotype is large. The chain's CDR3 is CASSQLGRRGGPYEQYF. CDR3 coding DNA: TGTGCCAGCAGCCAACTGGGGCGGCGGGGGGGACCCTACGAGCAGTACTTC. This sequence joins TRBV7-2 and TRBJ2-7, with TRBD2 matching 9 bases. The CDR3 has 17 residues. V trimming: 5 bases; J trimming: 2 bases; junction bases outside the gene matches: 13. CDR1 SGHTA and CDR2 FQGNSA come from the germline V gene.

Many counts were recorded for this clonotype. The genes are TRBV19 and TRBJ1-1; 10 nucleotides align to TRBD1. V was pared by 5 bases and J by 1 base, with 1 base of the junction left unmatched. Germline CDR1 LNHDA, CDR2 SQIVND (reference sequence). The CDR3 is 14 residues long. The CDR3 region is CASSGDRGNTEAFF. Written as DNA, the CDR3 is TGTGCCAGTAGTGGGGACAGGGGGAACACTGAAGCTTTCTTT.

The CDR3 protein is CASSPSGTGAGQQYF. For the CDR3, the DNA is TGTGCCAGCAGCCCCTCCGGGACTGGAGCTGGTCAGCAGTACTTC. The rearrangement joins TRBV6-8 to TRBJ2-7, with D possibly TRBD2 on 6 matching bases. Between the trimmed V and J ends, which lost 6 bases and 8 bases, there was a span of 23 bases. The CDR3 sequence is 15 residues long. The germline CDR1 and CDR2 sequences are MNHGY and SAAAGT.

This clonotype has only a few counts. V is TRBV28 and J is TRBJ2-7; 7 bases are shared with TRBD1. CDR1 and CDR2 (germline): MDHEN, SYDVKM. V gave up 6 bases and J gave up 5 bases; unmatched junction bases: 7. CDR3 length: 13 residues. CDR3 nucleotide sequence: TGTGCCAGCAGAAGACAGGGAGTCCACGAGCAGTACTTC. Encoded protein: CASRRQGVHEQYF.

This chain joins TRBV7-6 and TRBJ2-2; 12 bases fit TRBD1. Germline V gives CDR1 SGHVS, CDR2 FNYEAQ. The CDR3 loop spans 19 amino acids. The J segment lost 3 bases and the V segment lost 7 bases, leaving 15 bases of the junction unmatched. CDR3 in DNA: TGTGCCAGCACCCCTCGACCCGGGACAGGGGGCGACTACACCGGGGAGCTGTTTTTT. The encoded protein is CASTPRPGTGGDYTGELFF.

The rearrangement uses TRBV2 and TRBJ2-3, with D unclear. The CDR3 contains 12 residues. The V end lost 7 bases, the J end lost 3 bases, and 8 bases lay between the germline ends. Per the germline V gene, CDR1 is SNHLY and CDR2 is FYNNEI. The CDR3 is CASNGFTDTQYF. CDR3 in DNA: TGTGCCAGCAATGGGTTTACAGATACGCAGTATTTT.

This chain links TRBV24-1 with TRBJ2-2; possible D gene TRBD1, 6 bases. Trimming pared 8 bases from V and 5 bases from J, leaving 11 bases between. The germline V gene has CDR1 KGHDR and CDR2 SFDVKD. This CDR3 is 13 amino acids long. The chain's CDR3 is CATTAGETGELFF. The CDR3 DNA reads as TGTGCCACCACGGCAGGGGAAACCGGGGAGCTGTTTTTT.